The 13 T cell receptor beta chains reported below all come from one sample, sequenced in a study of beta chain features in type 1 diabetes. cDNA synthesis used the whole RNA isolate, giving expressed TCRB sequences. Here immunoSEQ multiplex PCR was the method, and the copy in TCRdb shows in-frame clones only, minus some. Of about 620,000 clones listed, about a sixth are singletons. Sequences were obtained from naive CD4+ T cells from blood. Receptors were obtained from a man aged 18 to 29 in good health.

This clone was recorded a few times. The chain is built from TRBV9 and TRBJ1-3; unclear D gene. The CDR3 extends over 16 amino acids. Trimming cost V 4 bases and J 0 bases, with 14 bases left between them. Germline V CDR1 and CDR2: SGDLS, YYNGEE. The CDR3 coding sequence is TGTGCCAGCAGCTCCGACCCTGCCCGCTCTGGAAACACCATATATTTT. Protein sequence: CASSSDPARSGNTIYF.

This clone was found a few times. This chain connects TRBV4-1 to TRBJ1-5; D might be TRBD1 (5 bases). The CDR3 is 17 residues long. The germline V and J ends were trimmed by 0 bases and 2 bases, with 14 bases remaining between them. The germline gives CDR1 MGHRA, CDR2 YSYEKL. The CDR3 is CASSQDRDGGGNQPQHF. The CDR3 nucleotides are TGCGCCAGCAGCCAAGATAGGGACGGCGGGGGCAATCAGCCCCAGCATTTT.

This clone has only a few counts. V and J are TRBV11-2 and TRBJ1-4; no definite D call. V lost 3 bases and J lost 0, with 8 bases in between. CDR3 size: 15 residues. Germline loops: CDR1 SGHAT, CDR2 FQNNGV. The CDR3, as DNA: TGTGCCAGCAGCTTGTACACCGCAACTAATGAAAAACTGTTTTTT. This translates into CASSLYTATNEKLFF.

This chain connects TRBV7-9 to TRBJ1-2, with a possible D match to TRBD1 (6 bases). V lost 5 bases to trimming and J lost 1 base, with 23 bases between them. There are 18 residues in the CDR3. Germline assignment: CDR1 SEHNR and CDR2 FQNEAQ (reference sequence). CDR3: CASSAIPPADSFNYGYTF. In DNA form, the CDR3 reads TGTGCCAGCAGCGCGATACCCCCCGCGGACAGCTTTAACTATGGCTACACCTTC.

The chain has TRBV19 and TRBJ2-7, with D perhaps being TRBD1 or TRBD2 (5 bases each). This CDR3 has 18 residues. Germline CDR1 is LNHDA and CDR2 is SQIVND (reference sequence). V was trimmed by 7 bases and J by 0 bases, leaving 25 bases between them. The CDR3 bases are TGTGCCAGTACCACATGGGGTCTTTGGGGGTTAAGCTCCTACGAGCAGTACTTC. Translated, it gives CASTTWGLWGLSSYEQYF.

The genes are TRBV27 and TRBJ2-3, with D maybe TRBD2 (5 bases). Germline V lookup: CDR1 MNHEY, CDR2 SMNVEV (reference sequence). The CDR3 is made up of 14 amino acids. Trimming left V 5 bases short and J 9 bases short, with 18 bases between. The CDR3, as DNA: TGTGCCAGCAGTCTCACCGGGGTGGGTCTAACGCAGTATTTT. Residues: CASSLTGVGLTQYF.

This clone was counted a few times. The rearrangement links TRBV11-2 to TRBJ2-5; the D call may be TRBD1 or TRBD2 (6 bases each). The V end lost 3 bases, the J end lost 6 bases, and 17 bases lay between the germline ends. Germline lookup yields CDR1 SGHAT and CDR2 FQNNGV. This CDR3 has 15 residues. The CDR3 DNA is TGTGCCAGCAGCTTCAGGCTAGGGGGGCGCAAGACCCAGTACTTC. This sequence encodes CASSFRLGGRKTQYF.

Points on this clone: A much more abundant neighbour one base away suggests this may be a read error. Other DNA sequences of this sample code for an identical CDR3. This chain links TRBV5-6 with TRBJ2-5; D ambiguous. The CDR3 runs to 11 residues. Germline CDR1 and CDR2: SGHDT and YYEEEE. V gave up 0 bases and J gave up 3 bases, with 0 bases separating them. CDR3 sequence reads: CASSLEETQYF. CDR3 sequence (DNA): TGTGCCAGCAGCTTGGAAGAGACCCAGTACTTC.

A few counts support this clone. CDR3: CASSEGQGGNQPQHF. In DNA form, the CDR3 reads TGTGCCAGCAGTGAGGGACAGGGAGGCAATCAGCCCCAGCATTTT. The V call is TRBV2, the J call TRBJ1-5; 9 bases line up with TRBD1. CDR1 and CDR2 from the germline V gene are SNHLY and FYNNEI. The J segment lost 2 bases and the V segment lost 3 bases, leaving 2 bases of the junction unmatched. This CDR3 spans 15 amino acids. Supplemented by reference TRBV2 and TRBJ1-5, the full variable domain reads EPEVTQTPSHQVTQMGQEVILRCVPISNHLYFYWYRQILGQKVEFLVSFYNNEISEKSEIFDDQFSVERPDGSNFTLKIRSTKLEDSAMYFCASSEGQGGNQPQHFGDGTRLSIL.

The genes are TRBV5-1 and TRBJ2-3; D ambiguous. V lost 1 base and J 1 base, leaving 7 bases between the germline ends. The CDR3 has 14 residues. CDR1 SGHRS and CDR2 YFSETQ come from the germline V gene. CDR3 in DNA: TGCGCCAGCAGCTTGTCCGCCGGCACAGATACGCAGTATTTT. Its translation: CASSLSAGTDTQYF. Variable domain in full (rest from reference TRBV5-1 and TRBJ2-3): KAGVTQTPRYLIKTRGQQVTLSCSPISGHRSVSWYQQTPGQGLQFLFEYFSETQRNKGNFPGRFSGRQFSNSRSEMNVSTLELGDSALYLCASSLSAGTDTQYFGPGTRLTVL.

This clone was seen a few times. CDR3 bases: TGTGCCAGCAGTGGAGTACACCTCTCCTACGAGCAGTACTTC. The encoded protein is CASSGVHLSYEQYF. This chain uses TRBV25-1 with TRBJ2-7; no definite D call. Germline CDR1 is MGHDK and CDR2 is SYGVNS. Deletions cut 4 bases from V and 0 bases from J, with 10 bases between. This CDR3 has 14 amino acids.

This clone was seen more than once but under ten times. The chain joins TRBV7-9 to TRBJ2-5; 9 bases map to TRBD2. Germline values: CDR1 SEHNR, CDR2 FQNEAQ (reference sequence). V gave up 5 bases and J gave up 6 bases; unmatched junction bases: 4. The length of the CDR3 is 13 residues. CDR3 protein: CASSPLAGKTQYF. In DNA form, the CDR3 reads TGTGCCAGCAGCCCGCTAGCGGGGAAGACCCAGTACTTC.

This clone was seen more than once but under ten times. This sample also contains other DNA sequences that code for the same CDR3. CDR3 sequence (DNA): TGCAGCGTTAAAGCCCGACTCCGAACCCACACTGAAGCTTTCTTT. This sequence encodes CSVKARLRTHTEAFF. The chain uses TRBV29-1 and TRBJ1-1; D is unresolved. CDR1 and CDR2 from the germline V gene are SQVTM and ANQGSEA. V dropped 5 bases and J dropped 3 bases, with 19 bases sitting between them. CDR3 length equals 15 residues.